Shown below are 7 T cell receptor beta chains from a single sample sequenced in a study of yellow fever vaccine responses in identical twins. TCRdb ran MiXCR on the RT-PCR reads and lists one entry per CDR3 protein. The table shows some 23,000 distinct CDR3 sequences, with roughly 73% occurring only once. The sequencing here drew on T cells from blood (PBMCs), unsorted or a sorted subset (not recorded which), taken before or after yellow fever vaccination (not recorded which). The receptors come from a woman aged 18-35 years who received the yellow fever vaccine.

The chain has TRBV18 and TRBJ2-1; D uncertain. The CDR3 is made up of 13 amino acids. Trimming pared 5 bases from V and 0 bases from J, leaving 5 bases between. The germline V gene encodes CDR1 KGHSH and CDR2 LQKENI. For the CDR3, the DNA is TGTGCCAGCTCAGCATCCTCCTACAATGAGCAGTTCTTC. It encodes CASSASSYNEQFF.

CDR3 residues: CASRQPRIQTQYF. In DNA, the CDR3 is TGTGCCAGCAGACAACCCCGTATCCAGACGCAGTATTTT. J is TRBJ2-3 and V is TRBV12-3 or TRBV12-4, with no clear D. This CDR3 is 13 amino acids long. The germline V and J ends were trimmed by 6 bases and 9 bases, with 16 bases remaining between them.

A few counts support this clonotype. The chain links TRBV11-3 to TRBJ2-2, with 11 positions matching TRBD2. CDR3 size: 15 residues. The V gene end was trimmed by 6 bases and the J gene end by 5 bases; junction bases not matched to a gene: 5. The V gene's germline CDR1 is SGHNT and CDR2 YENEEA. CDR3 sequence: CASRTSGAGTGELFF. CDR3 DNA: TGTGCCAGCAGGACTAGCGGGGCGGGGACCGGGGAGCTGTTTTTT.

The CDR3 DNA sequence: TGTGCCAGCAGCACCCAGCTCCGACTCACAGATACGCAGTATTTT. It specifies CASSTQLRLTDTQYF. J is TRBJ2-3 and V is TRBV7-2, with D unclear. Per the germline V gene, CDR1 is SGHTA and CDR2 is FQGNSA. V was trimmed by 5 bases and J by 2 bases, leaving 14 bases between them. The CDR3 is made up of 15 amino acids.

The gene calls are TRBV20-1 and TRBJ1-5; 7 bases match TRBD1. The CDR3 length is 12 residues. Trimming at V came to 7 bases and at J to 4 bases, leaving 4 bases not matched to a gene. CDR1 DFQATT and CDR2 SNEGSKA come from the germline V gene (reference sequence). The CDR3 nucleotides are TGCAGTGTACCAGGGGGAAATCAGCCCCAGCATTTT. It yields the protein CSVPGGNQPQHF.

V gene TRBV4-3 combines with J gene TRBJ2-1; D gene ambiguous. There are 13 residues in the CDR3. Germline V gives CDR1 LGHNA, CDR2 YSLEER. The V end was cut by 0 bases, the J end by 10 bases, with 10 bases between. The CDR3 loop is CASSQDRAREQFF. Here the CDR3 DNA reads TGCGCCAGCAGCCAAGATCGGGCTCGGGAGCAGTTCTTC.

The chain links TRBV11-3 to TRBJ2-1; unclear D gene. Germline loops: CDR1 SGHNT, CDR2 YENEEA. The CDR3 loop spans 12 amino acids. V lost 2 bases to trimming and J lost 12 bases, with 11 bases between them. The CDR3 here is CASSLYRAPQFF. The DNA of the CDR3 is TGTGCCAGCAGCTTATACCGAGCGCCGCAGTTCTTC.